The 5 T cell receptor beta chains presented below share a single source sample, sequenced in a study of OX40 agonist ivuxolimab in advanced cancers. The repertoire was sequenced with immunoSEQ multiplex PCR; TCRdb's copy has only in-frame clones and lacks some. The sample lists tens of thousands of clones; approximately 89% were seen once. Sample: CD4+ or CD8+ T cells sorted from blood, taken in a trial of the OX40 agonist ivuxolimab. The receptors shown here come from an adult with an advanced solid tumor such as melanoma, head and neck, liver or kidney cancer.

The chain combines TRBV11-1 with TRBJ1-1; D remains unclear. The germline V gene encodes CDR1 SGHAT and CDR2 FQDESV (reference sequence). The CDR3 contains 13 residues. V lost 1 base to trimming and J lost 2 bases, with 5 bases between them. The DNA of the CDR3 is TGTGCCAGCAGCTTAGACGTAAACACTGAAGCTTTCTTT. Translation gives CASSLDVNTEAFF.

Here the CDR3 reads CASSLTGTGRTEAFF. The CDR3 region has the DNA TGTGCCAGCAGCTTAACCGGGACAGGAAGAACTGAAGCTTTCTTT. The V call is TRBV7-2, the J call TRBJ1-1, with 8 nucleotides matching TRBD1. The CDR3 is 15 amino acids. Per germline, CDR1 SGHTA and CDR2 FQGNSA. The J segment lost 5 bases and the V segment lost 2 bases, leaving 7 bases of the junction unmatched.

V is TRBV10-3 and J is TRBJ2-3, with D unresolved. In germline, CDR1 is ENHRY, CDR2 SYGVKD. The CDR3 extends over 13 amino acids. The ends were cut back, 1 base at V and 5 bases at J, with 7 bases in the middle. The CDR3 is CAISEFVGDTQYF. In DNA form, the CDR3 reads TGTGCCATCAGTGAGTTCGTAGGAGATACGCAGTATTTT.

The V and J genes are TRBV27 and TRBJ2-7; D is unresolved. The length of the CDR3 is 13 residues. Trimming cost V 2 bases and J 1 base, with 6 bases left between them. Germline lookup yields CDR1 MNHEY and CDR2 SMNVEV (reference sequence). CDR3 DNA sequence: TGTGCCAGCAGTTTAGCCCATTCCTACGAGCAGTACTTC. Its protein is CASSLAHSYEQYF.

The CDR3 loop is CASSFSDGGPQHF. DNA of the CDR3: TGTGCCAGCAGCTTTAGTGACGGGGGGCCCCAGCATTTT. This chain connects TRBV11-2 to TRBJ1-5, with D maybe TRBD1 (5 bases). CDR1 and CDR2 (germline): SGHAT, FQNNGV. The CDR3 extends over 13 amino acids. V lost 3 bases to trimming and J lost 9 bases, with 12 bases between them.